The 25 T cell receptor beta chains below all came from one sample that was sequenced in a study of cytomegalovirus exposure and HLA in healthy donors. PCR was performed using 60 Vbeta and 13 Jbeta primers. Produced via immunoSEQ multiplex PCR; TCRdb's table is partial and in-frame only. Of around 140,000 clones in the sample, around four fifths were seen once. The sequenced material came from PBMCs. All receptors come from a man aged 35 to 55 in good health and CMV-seronegative.

The chain couples TRBV28 to TRBJ1-3, with TRBD1 matching over 10 bases. Trimming removed 7 bases from V and 3 bases from J; junction bases left unmatched: 9. Per germline, CDR1 MDHEN and CDR2 SYDVKM. The length of the CDR3 is 16 residues. The CDR3 sequence: CASKARDRGYGNTIYF. CDR3 coding DNA: TGTGCCAGCAAGGCCCGGGACAGGGGATATGGAAACACCATATATTTT.

This chain uses TRBV7-3 with TRBJ1-4; 7 nucleotides match TRBD1. After removal of 1 base from V and 8 bases from J, the junction contained 1 base not matched to a gene. Germline CDR1 reads SGHTA; CDR2 reads FQGTGA. This CDR3 contains 13 residues. The CDR3 sequence is CASSLNRGEKLFF. Here the CDR3 DNA reads TGTGCCAGCAGCTTAAACAGGGGCGAAAAACTGTTTTTT.

This clone was seen only a few times. The chain couples TRBV9 to TRBJ2-3; TRBD1 matches 8 bases. The length of the CDR3 is 17 residues. Looked up from germline, CDR1 is SGDLS and CDR2 is YYNGEE. After removal of 3 bases from V and 3 bases from J, the junction contained 12 bases not matched to a gene. The CDR3 DNA sequence: TGTGCCAGCAGCGATCCCGGACAGGGAAGATTGACAGATACGCAGTATTTT. It is translated as CASSDPGQGRLTDTQYF.

This clone occurred once. The chain links TRBV5-6 to TRBJ2-7; 8 bases are shared with TRBD2. J lost 5 bases, V lost 0 bases, and 13 bases had no gene match. The CDR3 loop spans 17 amino acids. CDR1 is SGHDT, CDR2 YYEEEE, per germline. Written as DNA, the CDR3 is TGTGCCAGCAGCTTGGCCCTCACTAGCGGAGACCCCGACGAGCAGTACTTC. This gives the protein CASSLALTSGDPDEQYF.

The rearrangement joins TRBV19 to TRBJ2-2; D uncertain. The CDR3 is made up of 16 amino acids. Between the trimmed V and J ends, which lost 3 bases and 7 bases, there was a span of 18 bases. Per the germline V gene, CDR1 is LNHDA and CDR2 is SQIVND (reference sequence). Here the CDR3 reads CASSMILNAVLGELFF. In DNA form, the CDR3 reads TGTGCCAGTAGTATGATTCTTAACGCGGTCCTCGGGGAGCTGTTTTTT.

V and J are TRBV30 and TRBJ2-7; 7 nucleotides align to TRBD2. CDR3 length equals 11 residues. The germline CDR1 and CDR2 sequences are GTSNPN and SVGIG (reference sequence). Trimming took 1 base from V and 9 from J; bases not matched to a gene: 3. The CDR3 coding sequence is TGTGCCTGGAGTGGGGGGGGTGGGCAGTACTTC. Its protein is CAWSGGGGQYF.

The chain couples TRBV5-4 to TRBJ2-3; 15 bases fit TRBD2. The germline V gene has CDR1 SGHNT and CDR2 YYREEE (reference sequence). V trimming: 4 bases; J trimming: 5 bases; junction bases outside the gene matches: 5. The CDR3 totals 16 residues. CDR3 nucleotide sequence: TGTGCCAGCAGCACGGGACTAGCGGGGGGAAAAGATACGCAGTATTTT. Translating gives CASSTGLAGGKDTQYF.

The chain couples TRBV2 to TRBJ2-5; 10 bases align to TRBD2. The CDR3 runs 15 residues. CDR1 SNHLY and CDR2 FYNNEI come from the germline V gene. V was clipped by 6 bases and J by 1 base; unmatched bases: 5. The CDR3 DNA is TGTGCCAGCAGAGCAATAGCGGGAGGCCAAGAGACCCAGTACTTC. This sequence encodes CASRAIAGGQETQYF.

This clone was seen more than once but under ten times. The chain recombines TRBV7-9 with TRBJ2-2; 10 bases fit TRBD2. V was pared by 8 bases and J by 6 bases, with 15 bases of the junction left unmatched. Germline V gene sequence: CDR1 SEHNR, CDR2 FQNEAQ (reference sequence). There are 17 residues in the CDR3. The CDR3 DNA is TGTGCCAGCCCCCGCGGTGGAGCTAGCGGGAGAGCCGGGGAGCTGTTTTTT. Its translation is CASPRGGASGRAGELFF.

The gene calls are TRBV6-1 and TRBJ1-1, with TRBD1 as a possible D gene (5 bases). Germline CDR1 MNHNS, CDR2 SASEGT. V gave up 0 bases and J gave up 1 base, with 9 bases separating them. The CDR3 consists of 15 residues. CDR3 nucleotides: TGTGCCAGCAGTGAAGCGACAACAGGGAACACTGAAGCTTTCTTT. This gives the protein CASSEATTGNTEAFF.

The rearrangement joins TRBV5-1 to TRBJ2-7, with D unresolved. V was pared by 7 bases and J by 1 base, with 6 bases between. Per the germline V gene, CDR1 is SGHRS and CDR2 is YFSETQ. The CDR3 length is 11 residues. In DNA form, the CDR3 reads TGCGCCAGCTCTAGTTCCTACGAGCAGTACTTC. This sequence encodes CASSSSYEQYF. The complete variable domain, with remaining parts taken from reference TRBV5-1 and TRBJ2-7, reads KAGVTQTPRYLIKTRGQQVTLSCSPISGHRSVSWYQQTPGQGLQFLFEYFSETQRNKGNFPGRFSGRQFSNSRSEMNVSTLELGDSALYLCASSSSYEQYFGPGTRLTVT.

The chain has TRBV9 and TRBJ1-4; the match to TRBD1 covers 7 bases. Germline lookup yields CDR1 SGDLS and CDR2 YYNGEE. Trimming removed 5 bases from V and 0 bases from J; junction bases left unmatched: 13. This CDR3 has 18 residues. CDR3 in amino acids: CASSYAPGQQATNEKLFF. The CDR3 coding sequence is TGTGCCAGCAGTTACGCTCCGGGACAGCAAGCAACTAATGAAAAACTGTTTTTT. The full variable domain, its missing parts supplied by reference TRBV9 and TRBJ1-4, is DSGVTQTPKHLITATGQRVTLRCSPRSGDLSVYWYQQSLDQGLQFLIQYYNGEERAKGNILERFSAQQFPDLHSELNLSSLELGDSALYFCASSYAPGQQATNEKLFFGSGTQLSVL.

The chain is built from TRBV19 and TRBJ1-5, with D tentatively TRBD1 (5 bases). V was pared by 6 bases and J by 4 bases, with 13 bases between. CDR1 is LNHDA, CDR2 SQIVND, per germline (reference sequence). CDR3 size: 14 residues. CDR3 nucleotides: TGTGCCAGTAGCACCCAGGCAGGGAATCAGCCCCAGCATTTT. This gives the protein CASSTQAGNQPQHF. The whole variable domain, filled in from reference TRBV19 and TRBJ1-5, reads DGGITQSPKYLFRKEGQNVTLSCEQNLNHDAMYWYRQDPGQGLRLIYYSQIVNDFQKGDIAEGYSVSREKKESFPLTVTSAQKNPTAFYLCASSTQAGNQPQHFGDGTRLSIL.

V and J are TRBV7-9 and TRBJ2-5; D gene unclear. Germline V gene lookup returns CDR1 SEHNR and CDR2 FQNEAQ (reference sequence). The CDR3 loop spans 13 amino acids. With 1 base removed from V and 3 bases from J, the gap between germline ends came to 6 bases. The CDR3 spells CASSLGLEETQYF. The CDR3 nucleotides read TGTGCCAGCAGCTTAGGCCTAGAAGAGACCCAGTACTTC.

The CDR3 bases are TGCGCCAGCAGCCAAGATTTAGCGGGCCTCACAGATACGCAGTATTTT. Translated: CASSQDLAGLTDTQYF. The chain recombines TRBV4-3 with TRBJ2-3; 7 positions agree with TRBD2. Germline V gives CDR1 LGHNA, CDR2 YSLEER. CDR3 length: 16 residues. The J segment lost 2 bases and the V segment lost 0 bases, leaving 5 bases of the junction unmatched.

V gene TRBV9 combines with J gene TRBJ2-7; tentative D call: TRBD1 (6 bases). The CDR3 is 14 residues long. Deletions cut 3 bases from V and 4 bases from J, with 14 bases between. Looked up from germline, CDR1 is SGDLS and CDR2 is YYNGEE. The CDR3, as DNA: TGTGCCAGCAGCGGTTCGGACAGCCCTTACGAGCAGTACTTC. It codes for CASSGSDSPYEQYF.

V gene TRBV30 combines with J gene TRBJ2-7; 7 bases align to TRBD1. CDR3 length: 14 amino acids. The ends lost 0 bases at V and 2 bases at J; junction bases unmatched: 4. The germline V gene has CDR1 GTSNPN and CDR2 SVGIG (reference sequence). The CDR3 spells CAWSVEQGAYEQYF. CDR3 DNA: TGTGCCTGGAGTGTAGAGCAGGGGGCCTACGAGCAGTACTTC.

The chain has TRBV7-2 and TRBJ2-2; 8 bases align to TRBD1. Germline V CDR1 and CDR2: SGHTA, FQGNSA. The CDR3 totals 15 residues. V shed 5 bases and J 3 bases; nucleotides not matched to a gene: 5. The CDR3 DNA reads as TGTGCCAGCAGCCACGGGACAGGTTACACCGGGGAGCTGTTTTTT. As protein: CASSHGTGYTGELFF.

CDR3 amino acids: CASSSTGGVAGESQQFF. The CDR3 DNA sequence: TGTGCCAGCAGCTCTACCGGGGGGGTAGCGGGAGAATCTCAGCAGTTCTTC. The chain uses TRBV7-8 and TRBJ2-1, with 9 bases aligning to TRBD2. The CDR3 extends over 17 amino acids. V lost 4 bases and J lost 11; bases outside the gene matches: 18. Germline loops: CDR1 SGHVS, CDR2 FQNEAQ.

The sample holds a few counts of this clone. The chain has TRBV28 and TRBJ2-1; D is possibly TRBD2 (5 bases). Trimming removed 8 bases from V and 8 bases from J, with 16 bases in between. Germline assignment: CDR1 MDHEN and CDR2 SYDVKM. The CDR3 consists of 13 residues. The CDR3 spells CASQVLGIYEQFF. DNA for the CDR3: TGTGCCAGCCAGGTACTCGGGATTTATGAGCAGTTCTTC.

This clone was seen once. The rearrangement uses TRBV11-3 and TRBJ2-7, with 9 nucleotides matching TRBD2. Germline assignment: CDR1 SGHNT and CDR2 YENEEA. The CDR3 runs 15 residues. V was pared by 4 bases and J by 1 base, with 5 bases of the junction left unmatched. CDR3 amino acids: CASSSRGGGSYEQYF. The CDR3 DNA follows: TGTGCCAGCAGCTCCCGCGGGGGGGGTTCCTACGAGCAGTACTTC.

This chain uses TRBV30 with TRBJ2-3, with D perhaps TRBD1 (5 bases). With 1 base removed from V and 11 bases from J, the gap between germline ends came to 13 bases. The CDR3 has 12 residues. Germline V lookup: CDR1 GTSNPN, CDR2 SVGIG (reference sequence). CDR3 in DNA: TGTGCCTGGAGTGGAGCTGGGCAGGGGCAGTATTTT. Translated: CAWSGAGQGQYF.

This sequence joins TRBV19 and TRBJ2-5; TRBD2 is a possible D gene (5 bases). Germline V gene data show CDR1 as LNHDA and CDR2 as SQIVND (reference sequence). Trimming pared 5 bases from V and 5 bases from J, leaving 15 bases between. The CDR3 sequence is 14 residues long. The CDR3 region is CASSYSGGRETQYF. In DNA form, the CDR3 reads TGTGCCAGTAGTTATTCAGGAGGACGGGAGACCCAGTACTTC.

The chain uses TRBV19 and TRBJ2-1, with TRBD1 matching over 10 bases. Trimming at V came to 3 bases and at J to 5 bases, leaving 7 bases not matched to a gene. The V gene's germline CDR1 is LNHDA and CDR2 SQIVND (reference sequence). This CDR3 comprises 16 residues. The CDR3 region has the DNA TGTGCCAGTAGTATCCCGGGACAGGGGATAAACAATGAGCAGTTCTTC. Protein product: CASSIPGQGINNEQFF.

The chain is built from TRBV10-3 and TRBJ2-6, with 7 positions matching TRBD1. After removal of 2 bases from V and 2 bases from J, the junction contained 3 bases not matched to a gene. The CDR3 has 16 amino acids. Germline V gene data show CDR1 as ENHRY and CDR2 as SYGVKD. CDR3: CAISEADRAGANVLTF. The CDR3 bases are TGTGCCATCAGTGAGGCTGACAGGGCTGGGGCCAACGTCCTGACTTTC.